This entry concerns a single TCR beta chain. Its antigen is currently unknown. These data come from a study of T cell responses to AZD1222 COVID-19 vaccine. Sequencing used immunoSEQ multiplex PCR; TCRdb keeps in-frame clones, though not all of them. The specimen's table records 150,000 or so clones. V was cut by 2 bases and J by 0 bases, with 17 bases left in between. CDR1 is KGHSH and CDR2 is LQKENI in the germline V gene. The CDR3 totals 18 residues. The study, taken as a whole, reports: Recipients of two AZD1222 doses showed rising Spike-specific TCR breadth and depth. Spike was spanned by vaccine-associated CD4 TCRs, which were dominant at 160-218 and 743-854.

The chain carries TRBV18 and TRBJ1-3; D is uncertain. This TCR was sampled from an adult in good health. Sequencing used peripheral blood. CDR3 sequence (DNA): TGTGCCAGCTCACCAGCGTTGGTCCTTTCCTCCTCTGGAAACACCATATATTTT. Translated: CASSPALVLSSSGNTIYF.